These T cell receptor beta chains were read from a single sample in a study of control samples from healthy donors and cancer patients. Assay: immunoSEQ multiplex PCR; the TCRdb copy retains only in-frame clones and omits some. The sample includes approximately 97,000 clones, around 88% seen only once; the top ten take 12% to 15%. The sample comprised blood. The receptor set was obtained from a young man in good health. Both conserved end residues are part of each CDR3. The D gene is left open where the match is weak. The size entry is marked missing in some rows and otherwise reads once, few, many or a size class.

j_call clone_size d_call v_call cdr3_nt cdr3_aa
TRBJ1-2 . . TRBV2 TGTGCCAGCAGTGGAAGGGGCTATACAGGTACTTTTGGCTACACCTTC CASSGRGYTGTFGYTF
TRBJ2-4 . TRBD2 TRBV5-6 TGTGCCAGCAGCTCGAGACTAGCGGGAGATTGGGCCGATCAGTACTTC CASSSRLAGDWADQYF
TRBJ1-3 . . TRBV28 TGTGCCAGCCTAAGACCAGGGAGCTCTGGAAACACCATATATTTT CASLRPGSSGNTIYF
TRBJ2-5 . . TRBV7-6 TGTGCCAGCAGCTTGGGGCCAGGGACCCAGTACTTC CASSLGPGTQYF
TRBJ1-1 . . TRBV7-9 TGTGCCAGCAGCTTCCAGGACAGCCCTAAAATGTCCATGAACACTGAAGCTTTCTTT CASSFQDSPKMSMNTEAFF
TRBJ1-4 . . TRBV5-8 TGTGCCAGCAGCTTTGGACAGCGGAATGAAAAACTGTTTTTT CASSFGQRNEKLFF
TRBJ2-7 . TRBD2 TRBV7-9 TGTGCCAGCAGCTTAGGGACTAGCGGCATATACGAGCAGTACTTC CASSLGTSGIYEQYF
TRBJ2-3 . . TRBV7-2 TGTGCCAGCAGCTTAGGGGGGCAGTGGTCGTTCACAGATACGCAGTATTTT CASSLGGQWSFTDTQYF
TRBJ2-7 . . TRBV7-9 TGTGCCAGCAGCTCCCGGGACAAGTCCTACGAGCAGTACTTC CASSSRDKSYEQYF
TRBJ2-5 . TRBD1 TRBV7-9 TGTGCCAGCAGCTTAGATGGACAGGGAGCGCGAGAGACCCAGTACTTC CASSLDGQGARETQYF
TRBJ2-7 . TRBD1 TRBV29-1 TGCAGCGTTGGACCAGGGGGCCTAGCCTACGAGCAGTACTTC CSVGPGGLAYEQYF
TRBJ2-2 . . TRBV9 TGTGCCAGCAGCGTGACAGGGAACACCGGGGAGCTGTTTTTT CASSVTGNTGELFF
TRBJ2-5 . . TRBV12-3/TRBV12-4 TGTGCCAGCAGCCGGGACGCAGAGACCCAGTACTTC CASSRDAETQYF
TRBJ1-2 . . TRBV12-3/TRBV12-4 TGTGCCAGCAGTCCGCGTGATAGCGACGGCTACACCTTC CASSPRDSDGYTF
TRBJ2-7 . . TRBV2 TGTGCCAGCAGTATAACTCAGGGTTTCGGCTACGAGCAGTACTTC CASSITQGFGYEQYF
TRBJ2-7 few . TRBV10-3 TGTGCCATCAGTCCACGCGGGTCATCCTACGAGCAGTACTTC CAISPRGSSYEQYF
TRBJ2-1 . . TRBV7-9 TGTGCCAGCAGCTCAACACTAGGGAGCTCCTACAATGAGCAGTTCTTC CASSSTLGSSYNEQFF